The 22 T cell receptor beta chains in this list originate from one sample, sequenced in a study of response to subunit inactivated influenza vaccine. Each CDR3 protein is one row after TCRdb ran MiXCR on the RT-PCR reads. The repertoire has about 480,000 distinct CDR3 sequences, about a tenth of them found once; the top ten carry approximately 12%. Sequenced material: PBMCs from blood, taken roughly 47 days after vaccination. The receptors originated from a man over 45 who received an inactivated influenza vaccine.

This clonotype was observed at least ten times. The CDR3 region has the DNA TGTGCCAGCAGTTTAACGGGACTAGCGCACTACGAGCAGTACTTC. This translates into CASSLTGLAHYEQYF. The V call is TRBV27, the J call TRBJ2-7, with 10 nucleotides matching TRBD2. Germline loops: CDR1 MNHEY, CDR2 SMNVEV (reference sequence). The CDR3 extends over 15 amino acids. Germline trimming cut 2 bases from V and 3 bases from J; bases unmatched to any gene: 4.

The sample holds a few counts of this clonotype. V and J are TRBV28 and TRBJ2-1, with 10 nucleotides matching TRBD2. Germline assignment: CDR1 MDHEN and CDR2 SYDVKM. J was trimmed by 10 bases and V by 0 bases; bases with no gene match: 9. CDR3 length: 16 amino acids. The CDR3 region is CASSLWNQRGGGEQFF. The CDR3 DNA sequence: TGTGCCAGCAGTTTATGGAACCAGCGGGGGGGAGGGGAGCAGTTCTTC.

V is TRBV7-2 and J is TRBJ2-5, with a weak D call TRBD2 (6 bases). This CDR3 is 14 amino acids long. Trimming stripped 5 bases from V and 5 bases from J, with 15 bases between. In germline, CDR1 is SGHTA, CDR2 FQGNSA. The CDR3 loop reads CASSRPTGGETQYF. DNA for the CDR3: TGTGCCAGCAGCCGGCCGACCGGGGGTGAGACCCAGTACTTC.

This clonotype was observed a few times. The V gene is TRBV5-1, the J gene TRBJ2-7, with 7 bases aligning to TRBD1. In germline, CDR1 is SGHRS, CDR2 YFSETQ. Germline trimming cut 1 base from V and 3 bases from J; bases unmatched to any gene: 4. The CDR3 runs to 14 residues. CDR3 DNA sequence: TGCGCCAGCAGCTTGTTAGGGGGCTTCTACGAGCAGTACTTC. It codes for CASSLLGGFYEQYF.

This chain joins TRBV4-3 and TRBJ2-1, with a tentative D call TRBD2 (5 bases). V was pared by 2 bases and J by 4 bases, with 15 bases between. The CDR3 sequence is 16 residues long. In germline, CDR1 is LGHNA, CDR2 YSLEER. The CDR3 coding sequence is TGCGCCAGCAGCCAAAATCGGGGAGAGTTTTACAATGAGCAGTTCTTC. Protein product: CASSQNRGEFYNEQFF.

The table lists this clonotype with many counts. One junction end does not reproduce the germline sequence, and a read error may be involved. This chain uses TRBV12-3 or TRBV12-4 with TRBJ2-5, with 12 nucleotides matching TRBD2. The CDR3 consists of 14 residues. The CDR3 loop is CASSLAGGRETQYF. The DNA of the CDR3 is TGTGCCAGCAGTCTAGCGGGAGGGAGAGAGACCCAGTACTTC.

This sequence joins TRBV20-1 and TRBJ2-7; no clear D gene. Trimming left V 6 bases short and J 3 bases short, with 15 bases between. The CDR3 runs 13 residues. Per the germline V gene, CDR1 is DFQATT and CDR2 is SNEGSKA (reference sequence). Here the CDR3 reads CSAEDPGLYEQYF. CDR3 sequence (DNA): TGCAGTGCCGAGGATCCCGGTCTCTACGAGCAGTACTTC.

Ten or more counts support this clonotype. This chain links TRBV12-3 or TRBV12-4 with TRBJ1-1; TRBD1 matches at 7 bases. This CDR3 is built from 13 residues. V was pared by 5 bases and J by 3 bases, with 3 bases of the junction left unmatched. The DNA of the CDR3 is TGTGCCAGCAGTGTAGACAGGGACACTGAAGCTTTCTTT. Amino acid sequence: CASSVDRDTEAFF.

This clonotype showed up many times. CDR3 region: CSARDPPTSGSSYNEQFF. CDR3 in DNA: TGCAGTGCTAGAGATCCCCCAACTAGCGGCAGCTCCTACAATGAGCAGTTCTTC. V gene TRBV20-1 combines with J gene TRBJ2-1, with 8 bases aligning to TRBD2. Germline trimming cut 0 bases from V and 0 bases from J; bases unmatched to any gene: 10. This CDR3 has 18 residues. Germline V lookup: CDR1 DFQATT, CDR2 SNEGSKA (reference sequence).

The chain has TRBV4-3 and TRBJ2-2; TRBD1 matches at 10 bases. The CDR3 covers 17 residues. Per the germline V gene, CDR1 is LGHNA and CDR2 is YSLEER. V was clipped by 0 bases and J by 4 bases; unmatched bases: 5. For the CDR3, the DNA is TGCGCCAGCAGCCAAGAGTACGGGACAGGGGTCACCGGGGAGCTGTTTTTT. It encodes CASSQEYGTGVTGELFF.

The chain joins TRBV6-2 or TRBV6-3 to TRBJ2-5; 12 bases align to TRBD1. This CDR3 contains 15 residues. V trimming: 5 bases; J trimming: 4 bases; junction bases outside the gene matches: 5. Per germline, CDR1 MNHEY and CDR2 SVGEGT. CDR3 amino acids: CASSQGTGGAETQYF. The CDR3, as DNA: TGTGCCAGCAGTCAGGGGACAGGGGGCGCAGAGACCCAGTACTTC.

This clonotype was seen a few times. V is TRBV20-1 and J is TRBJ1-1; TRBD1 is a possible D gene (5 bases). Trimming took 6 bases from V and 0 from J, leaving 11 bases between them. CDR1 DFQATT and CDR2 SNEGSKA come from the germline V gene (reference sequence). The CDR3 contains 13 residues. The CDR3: CSANRHMNTEAFF. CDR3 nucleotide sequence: TGCAGTGCCAACAGGCATATGAACACTGAAGCTTTCTTT.

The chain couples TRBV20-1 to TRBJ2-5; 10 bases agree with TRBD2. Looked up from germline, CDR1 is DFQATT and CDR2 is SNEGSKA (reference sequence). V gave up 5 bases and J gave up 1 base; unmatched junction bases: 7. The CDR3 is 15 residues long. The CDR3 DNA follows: TGCAGTGCTGGTCCTACTAGCGGGGTCCAAGAGACCCAGTACTTC. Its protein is CSAGPTSGVQETQYF.

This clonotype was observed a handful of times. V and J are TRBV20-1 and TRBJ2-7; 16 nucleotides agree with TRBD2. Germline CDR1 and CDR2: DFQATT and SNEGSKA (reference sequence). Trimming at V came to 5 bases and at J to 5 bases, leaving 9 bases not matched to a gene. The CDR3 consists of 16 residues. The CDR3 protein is CSAAGTSGRENHEQYF. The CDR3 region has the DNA TGCAGTGCTGCCGGGACTAGCGGGAGGGAGAACCACGAGCAGTACTTC.

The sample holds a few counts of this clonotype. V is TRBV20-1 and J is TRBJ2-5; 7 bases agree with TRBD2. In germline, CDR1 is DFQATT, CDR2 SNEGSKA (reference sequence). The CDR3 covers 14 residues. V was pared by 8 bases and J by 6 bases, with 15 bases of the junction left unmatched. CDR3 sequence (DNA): TGCAGTCCTCGGGGGGATATAGCGGTTAAGACCCAGTACTTC. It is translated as CSPRGDIAVKTQYF.

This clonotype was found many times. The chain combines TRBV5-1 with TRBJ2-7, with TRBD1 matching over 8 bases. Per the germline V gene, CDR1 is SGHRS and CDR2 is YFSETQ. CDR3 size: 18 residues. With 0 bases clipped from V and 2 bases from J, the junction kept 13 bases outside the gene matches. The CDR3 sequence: CASSLAFSGTGHPYEQYF. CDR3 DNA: TGCGCCAGCAGCTTGGCCTTCAGTGGGACAGGTCACCCCTACGAGCAGTACTTC.

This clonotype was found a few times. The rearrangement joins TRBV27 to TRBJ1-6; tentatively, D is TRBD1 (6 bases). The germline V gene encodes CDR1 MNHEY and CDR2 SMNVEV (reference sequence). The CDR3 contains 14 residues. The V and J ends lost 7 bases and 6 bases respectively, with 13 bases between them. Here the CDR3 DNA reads TGTGCCAGCAAGGACAGAGGTTTTAATTCACCCCTCCACTTT. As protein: CASKDRGFNSPLHF.

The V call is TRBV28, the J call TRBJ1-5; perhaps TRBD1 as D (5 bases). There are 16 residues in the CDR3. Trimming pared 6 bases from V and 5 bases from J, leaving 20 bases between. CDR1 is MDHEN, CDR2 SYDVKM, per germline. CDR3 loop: CASSPPESGGYQPQHF. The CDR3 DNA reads TGTGCCAGCAGCCCCCCCGAATCTGGGGGTTATCAGCCCCAGCATTTT.

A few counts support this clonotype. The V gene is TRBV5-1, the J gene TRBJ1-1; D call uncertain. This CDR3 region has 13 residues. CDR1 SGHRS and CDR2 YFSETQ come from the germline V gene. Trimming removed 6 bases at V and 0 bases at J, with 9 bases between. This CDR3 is CASTPELNTEAFF. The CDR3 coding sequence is TGCGCCAGCACGCCCGAGTTGAACACTGAAGCTTTCTTT.

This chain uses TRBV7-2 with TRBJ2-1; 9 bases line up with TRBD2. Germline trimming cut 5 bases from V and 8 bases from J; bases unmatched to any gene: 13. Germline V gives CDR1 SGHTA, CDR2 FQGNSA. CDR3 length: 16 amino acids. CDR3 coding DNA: TGTGCCAGCAGCGCACTAGCGGGCGTGCGGGTGGATGAGCAGTTCTTC. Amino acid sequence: CASSALAGVRVDEQFF.

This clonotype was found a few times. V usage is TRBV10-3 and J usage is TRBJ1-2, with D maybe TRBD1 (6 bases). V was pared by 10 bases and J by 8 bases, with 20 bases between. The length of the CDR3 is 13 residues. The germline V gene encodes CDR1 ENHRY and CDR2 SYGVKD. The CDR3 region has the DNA TGTGCCACACACAACACGGGCAGGGGAGGCTACACCTTC. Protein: CATHNTGRGGYTF.

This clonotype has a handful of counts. The CDR3 DNA reads TGCGCCAGCAGCGGGACCCCGACCGTCTACAATGAGCAGTTCTTC. Protein sequence: CASSGTPTVYNEQFF. This chain uses TRBV5-1 with TRBJ2-1; tentatively, D is TRBD1 or TRBD2 (5 bases each). Per germline, CDR1 SGHRS and CDR2 YFSETQ. This CDR3 contains 15 residues. The V gene lost 4 bases and the J gene lost 3 bases, with 14 bases spanning the gap.